This T cell receptor (beta chain) was obtained from a study of CD4 T cells in relation to SARS-CoV-2 and coronaviruses. Background on the study: After roughly eleven days of antigen culture, PBMC TCR beta CDR3s were sequenced. Negative control cultures got HIV-1 Nef peptides or no peptide.

Per the germline V gene, CDR1 is SGHAT and CDR2 is FQNNGV. There are 16 residues in the CDR3. V lost 5 bases, J lost 4 bases, and 8 bases stayed unmatched. This clone was counted a few times. Its antigen is currently unknown. Unexposed donor CD4+ T cells date from 2011-2018, before the COVID-19 pandemic. After roughly ten days of culture, CD4+ T cells were isolated. Here immunoSEQ multiplex PCR was the method, and the copy in TCRdb shows in-frame clones only, minus some. This table has 20,000 to 30,000 clones, roughly four fifths appearing once. The receptor was isolated from a human donor in good health. The chain joins TRBV11-2 to TRBJ2-3; TRBD2 matches at 11 bases. The sample taken for sequencing was CD4+ T cells from PBMCs, cultured in vitro. CDR3 sequence (DNA): TGTGCCAGCAGCCTGCTAGCGGGGGGTGTAGCAGATACGCAGTATTTT. Protein product: CASSLLAGGVADTQYF.